One T cell receptor (beta chain) is described in this entry. Its antigen is as yet unknown. MiXCR, run by TCRdb on the reads, gives a single entry per CDR3 protein. The sample has some 500,000 distinct CDR3 sequences; 40% are singletons. These data are taken from a study of T cell repertoires in cytomegalovirus infection. Study at large: Recently described HLA-C-restricted plus well-studied HLA-B-restricted CMV epitopes were used. Public TCR beta signatures indicated both CMV infection and matching HLA type.

Study-level findings and limits: In two of eight donors, the top clonotype was HLA-C-restricted CMV-specific.

The CDR3 contains 14 residues. V gave up 4 bases and J gave up 2 bases, with 11 bases separating them. Germline CDR1 is MNHEY and CDR2 is SVGEGT. The sample in question was cultured PBMCs, obtained from culture after CMV antigen stimulation. This receptor was taken from a human donor in good health (CMV status not recorded). Some clones in this sample may be carry-over from other donors' samples. The chain joins TRBV6-2 or TRBV6-3 to TRBJ2-5; D is unresolved. In nucleotides, the CDR3 is TGTGCCAGCAGTTTAAGGCCCCCTCAAGAGACCCAGTACTTC. This codes for CASSLRPPQETQYF.